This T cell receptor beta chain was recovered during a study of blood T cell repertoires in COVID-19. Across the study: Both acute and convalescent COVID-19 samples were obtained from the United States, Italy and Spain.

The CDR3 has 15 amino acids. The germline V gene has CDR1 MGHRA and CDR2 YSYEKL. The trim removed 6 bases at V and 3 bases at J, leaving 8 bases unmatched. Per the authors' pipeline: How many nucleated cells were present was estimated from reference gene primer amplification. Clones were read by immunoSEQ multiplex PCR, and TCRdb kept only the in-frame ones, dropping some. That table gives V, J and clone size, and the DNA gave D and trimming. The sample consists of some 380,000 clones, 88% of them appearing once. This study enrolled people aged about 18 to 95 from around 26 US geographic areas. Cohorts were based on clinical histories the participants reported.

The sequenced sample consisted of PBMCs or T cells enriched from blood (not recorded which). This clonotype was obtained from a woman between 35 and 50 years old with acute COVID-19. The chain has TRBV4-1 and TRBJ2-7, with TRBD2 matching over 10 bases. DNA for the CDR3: TGCGCCAGCAGACCGGGACTAGCGTTTCACTACGAGCAGTACTTC. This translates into CASRPGLAFHYEQYF.